The rows below give T cell receptor beta chains drawn from one sample of a study of T cell changes during pregnancy in multiple sclerosis. Here immunoSEQ multiplex PCR was the method, and the copy in TCRdb shows in-frame clones only, minus some. The sample consists of around 72,000 clones, just over 90% of them appearing once. The source material was CD4+ T cells from peripheral blood mononuclear cells, sampled before pregnancy. All receptors come from a female donor with multiple sclerosis, enrolled in a pregnancy study. Each CDR3 is given with its conserved first and last residue. Fields, in order: clone size, V gene, J gene, D gene, CDR3 protein, CDR3 DNA. A D gene is named only where the DNA matches it firmly. Not all rows give a size; the values are once, few, many and, for expanded clones, a class.

abundance: -
v_gene: TRBV9
j_gene: TRBJ2-2
d_gene: -
CDR3aa: CASSVGSGELFF
CDR3nt: TGTGCCAGCAGCGTAGGGAGCGGGGAGCTGTTTTTT

abundance: -
v_gene: TRBV7-9
j_gene: TRBJ1-4
d_gene: -
CDR3aa: CASSLNRINEKLFF
CDR3nt: TGTGCCAGCAGCTTAAACAGGATAAATGAAAAACTGTTTTTT

abundance: few
v_gene: TRBV5-4
j_gene: TRBJ2-6
d_gene: TRBD1
CDR3aa: CASKGQWSSGANVLTF
CDR3nt: TGTGCCAGCAAGGGACAGTGGAGCTCTGGGGCCAACGTCCTGACTTTC

abundance: -
v_gene: TRBV4-3
j_gene: TRBJ1-2
d_gene: TRBD1
CDR3aa: CASSQEQGASGYTF
CDR3nt: TGCGCCAGCAGCCAAGAGCAGGGGGCAAGTGGCTACACCTTC

abundance: -
v_gene: TRBV7-3
j_gene: TRBJ2-3
d_gene: TRBD2
CDR3aa: CASSLRRASGETDTQYF
CDR3nt: TGTGCCAGCAGCTTAAGGCGGGCTAGCGGGGAGACAGATACGCAGTATTTT

abundance: -
v_gene: TRBV2
j_gene: TRBJ2-4
d_gene: TRBD2
CDR3aa: CASTLGTSGNIQYF
CDR3nt: TGTGCCAGCACCCTTGGGACTAGCGGAAACATTCAGTACTTC

abundance: -
v_gene: TRBV19
j_gene: TRBJ1-2
d_gene: -
CDR3aa: CASSQTGMGYTF
CDR3nt: TGTGCCAGTAGCCAAACAGGGATGGGCTACACCTTC

abundance: -
v_gene: TRBV5-4
j_gene: TRBJ2-2
d_gene: TRBD1
CDR3aa: CASSGGQGRLAGELFF
CDR3nt: TGTGCCAGCAGCGGGGGACAGGGGAGGTTGGCCGGGGAGCTGTTTTTT

abundance: -
v_gene: TRBV19
j_gene: TRBJ1-5
d_gene: TRBD1
CDR3aa: CASRPRDRGSNQPQHF
CDR3nt: TGTGCCAGTAGGCCCCGGGACAGGGGCTCCAATCAGCCCCAGCATTTT

abundance: -
v_gene: TRBV18
j_gene: TRBJ2-1
d_gene: TRBD1
CDR3aa: CASSRRQGAGEQFF
CDR3nt: TGTGCCAGCTCACGACGACAGGGGGCGGGGGAGCAGTTCTTC

abundance: -
v_gene: TRBV19
j_gene: TRBJ2-4
d_gene: TRBD2
CDR3aa: CASSRRGTDLGTSGRGAKNIQYF
CDR3nt: TGTGCCAGTAGTCGTCGGGGGACCGACCTAGGGACTAGCGGGAGGGGAGCCAAAAACATTCAGTACTTC

abundance: -
v_gene: TRBV28
j_gene: TRBJ2-1
d_gene: TRBD2
CDR3aa: CASGGLAGGYNEQFF
CDR3nt: TGTGCCAGCGGGGGACTAGCGGGAGGTTACAATGAGCAGTTCTTC

abundance: -
v_gene: TRBV2
j_gene: TRBJ2-3
d_gene: TRBD2
CDR3aa: CASSLAGVTDTQYF
CDR3nt: TGTGCCAGCAGTCTAGCGGGAGTCACGGATACGCAGTATTTT

abundance: -
v_gene: TRBV6-5
j_gene: TRBJ2-3
d_gene: TRBD2
CDR3aa: CARGGTSFADTQYF
CDR3nt: TGTGCCAGAGGCGGGACTAGTTTTGCAGATACGCAGTATTTT

abundance: -
v_gene: TRBV7-2
j_gene: TRBJ2-3
d_gene: -
CDR3aa: CASSLGGPMVGDTQYF
CDR3nt: TGTGCCAGCAGCTTAGGAGGGCCGATGGTTGGAGATACGCAGTATTTT

abundance: few
v_gene: TRBV11-3
j_gene: TRBJ2-2
d_gene: TRBD1
CDR3aa: CASSLRSTGIDTGELFF
CDR3nt: TGTGCCAGCAGCTTAAGGTCGACAGGGATCGACACCGGGGAGCTGTTTTTT

abundance: -
v_gene: TRBV5-1
j_gene: TRBJ1-5
d_gene: TRBD1
CDR3aa: CASSLAGTDNQPQHF
CDR3nt: TGCGCCAGCAGCTTGGCCGGGACAGATAATCAGCCCCAGCATTTT

abundance: -
v_gene: TRBV29-1
j_gene: TRBJ2-7
d_gene: TRBD2
CDR3aa: CSVRSSGSAEQYF
CDR3nt: TGCAGCGTTCGATCTAGCGGGAGTGCCGAGCAGTACTTC

abundance: -
v_gene: TRBV29-1
j_gene: TRBJ2-3
d_gene: TRBD2
CDR3aa: CSVRGLATDTQYF
CDR3nt: TGCAGCGTCCGCGGACTAGCGACAGATACGCAGTATTTT

abundance: -
v_gene: TRBV27
j_gene: TRBJ2-1
d_gene: TRBD2
CDR3aa: CASSLRRASGGSSYNEQFF
CDR3nt: TGTGCCAGCAGTTTAAGGAGGGCTAGCGGCGGGAGCTCCTACAATGAGCAGTTCTTC

abundance: -
v_gene: TRBV7-2
j_gene: TRBJ1-2
d_gene: TRBD1
CDR3aa: CASSRQGRGYYGYTF
CDR3nt: TGTGCCAGCAGTCGACAGGGGCGGGGATACTATGGCTACACCTTC

abundance: -
v_gene: TRBV7-9
j_gene: TRBJ1-5
d_gene: -
CDR3aa: CASSHGVINQPQHF
CDR3nt: TGTGCCAGCAGCCACGGGGTGATAAATCAGCCCCAGCATTTT

abundance: -
v_gene: TRBV11-2
j_gene: TRBJ2-7
d_gene: TRBD2
CDR3aa: CASSAVGSGGDEQYF
CDR3nt: TGTGCCAGCAGCGCGGTAGGTAGCGGGGGCGACGAGCAGTACTTC

abundance: few
v_gene: TRBV5-4
j_gene: TRBJ2-5
d_gene: -
CDR3aa: CASSLRATGQETQYF
CDR3nt: TGTGCCAGCAGCCTCCGAGCGACAGGCCAAGAGACCCAGTACTTC

abundance: -
v_gene: TRBV2
j_gene: TRBJ2-7
d_gene: -
CDR3aa: CASRPGLYYEQYF
CDR3nt: TGTGCCAGCCGGCCTGGGCTTTACTACGAGCAGTACTTC

abundance: -
v_gene: TRBV7-9
j_gene: TRBJ2-2
d_gene: TRBD1
CDR3aa: CASSLGQGDTGELFF
CDR3nt: TGTGCCAGCAGCCTGGGACAGGGGGACACCGGGGAGCTGTTTTTT

abundance: -
v_gene: TRBV19
j_gene: TRBJ1-5
d_gene: -
CDR3aa: CASSSRTGNQPQHF
CDR3nt: TGTGCCAGTAGTTCCCGGACAGGCAATCAGCCCCAGCATTTT

abundance: -
v_gene: TRBV28
j_gene: TRBJ2-7
d_gene: TRBD2
CDR3aa: CASSLGREFHEQYF
CDR3nt: TGTGCCAGCAGTTTGGGGCGGGAGTTCCACGAGCAGTACTTC

abundance: -
v_gene: TRBV7-9
j_gene: TRBJ2-5
d_gene: TRBD2
CDR3aa: CASGLGLAEQETQYF
CDR3nt: TGTGCCAGCGGTCTGGGACTAGCGGAACAAGAGACCCAGTACTTC

abundance: -
v_gene: TRBV28
j_gene: TRBJ2-1
d_gene: TRBD1
CDR3aa: CASSTSGQKAYNEQFF
CDR3nt: TGTGCCAGCAGTACCTCGGGACAGAAAGCATACAATGAGCAGTTCTTC

abundance: once
v_gene: TRBV29-1
j_gene: TRBJ2-7
d_gene: TRBD2
CDR3aa: CSVVRGGGTSYEQYF
CDR3nt: TGCAGCGTTGTACGGGGGGGCGGAACGTCCTACGAGCAGTACTTC

abundance: -
v_gene: TRBV5-1
j_gene: TRBJ2-2
d_gene: TRBD1
CDR3aa: CASSQWGQGARTGELFF
CDR3nt: TGCGCCAGCAGCCAGTGGGGACAGGGGGCTAGGACCGGGGAGCTGTTTTTT

abundance: -
v_gene: TRBV7-3
j_gene: TRBJ2-7
d_gene: TRBD1
CDR3aa: CASSKTGGLSYEQYF
CDR3nt: TGTGCCAGCAGCAAAACAGGGGGCCTCTCCTACGAGCAGTACTTC

abundance: -
v_gene: TRBV7-3
j_gene: TRBJ2-7
d_gene: -
CDR3aa: CASRGASGTYEQYF
CDR3nt: TGTGCCAGCAGGGGGGCTAGCGGAACCTACGAGCAGTACTTC

abundance: -
v_gene: TRBV19
j_gene: TRBJ1-5
d_gene: -
CDR3aa: CASGDSNQPQHF
CDR3nt: TGTGCCAGCGGGGATAGCAATCAGCCCCAGCATTTT

abundance: -
v_gene: TRBV11-1
j_gene: TRBJ2-5
d_gene: -
CDR3aa: CASSPPGSRVTTQYF
CDR3nt: TGTGCCAGCAGCCCACCCGGGTCACGGGTAACTACCCAGTACTTC

abundance: -
v_gene: TRBV28
j_gene: TRBJ2-5
d_gene: TRBD1
CDR3aa: CASSLGTEETQYF
CDR3nt: TGTGCCAGCAGTCTTGGGACAGAAGAGACCCAGTACTTC

abundance: once
v_gene: TRBV30
j_gene: TRBJ2-7
d_gene: TRBD1
CDR3aa: CAWRRTGGSYEQYF
CDR3nt: TGTGCCTGGAGAAGGACAGGGGGTTCCTACGAGCAGTACTTC

abundance: -
v_gene: TRBV6-7
j_gene: TRBJ2-5
d_gene: -
CDR3aa: CASSYFTPTADQETQYF
CDR3nt: TGTGCCAGCAGTTACTTCACCCCGACGGCGGACCAAGAGACCCAGTACTTC

abundance: -
v_gene: TRBV5-6
j_gene: TRBJ2-5
d_gene: -
CDR3aa: CASSLSGLGFQETQYF
CDR3nt: TGTGCCAGCAGCCTATCGGGGTTGGGGTTCCAAGAGACCCAGTACTTC

abundance: -
v_gene: TRBV29-1
j_gene: TRBJ2-5
d_gene: -
CDR3aa: CSVEELRQRETQYF
CDR3nt: TGCAGCGTTGAAGAATTACGCCAGCGGGAGACCCAGTACTTC

abundance: -
v_gene: TRBV19
j_gene: TRBJ2-2
d_gene: TRBD2
CDR3aa: CASSIDRTSGRITGELFF
CDR3nt: TGTGCCAGTAGTATAGATCGGACTAGCGGGAGGATCACCGGGGAGCTGTTTTTT

abundance: -
v_gene: TRBV4-3
j_gene: TRBJ2-2
d_gene: -
CDR3aa: CASSHSDREAGELFF
CDR3nt: TGCGCCAGCAGCCATAGTGACAGGGAGGCCGGGGAGCTGTTTTTT

abundance: -
v_gene: TRBV19
j_gene: TRBJ1-1
d_gene: TRBD1
CDR3aa: CASIWTGNTEAFF
CDR3nt: TGTGCCAGTATCTGGACAGGGAACACTGAAGCTTTCTTT

abundance: once
v_gene: TRBV2
j_gene: TRBJ2-3
d_gene: TRBD2
CDR3aa: CASRGGLAGDPSTDTQYF
CDR3nt: TGTGCCAGCAGGGGTGGACTAGCGGGCGACCCTAGCACAGATACGCAGTATTTT

abundance: -
v_gene: TRBV7-2
j_gene: TRBJ2-7
d_gene: TRBD2
CDR3aa: CASSSGLAGGLREQYF
CDR3nt: TGTGCCAGCAGCTCGGGACTAGCGGGGGGCCTAAGGGAGCAGTACTTC

abundance: -
v_gene: TRBV7-2
j_gene: TRBJ2-5
d_gene: TRBD2
CDR3aa: CASTQSSGTSGGKTQYF
CDR3nt: TGTGCCAGCACCCAGAGTTCCGGGACTAGCGGGGGGAAGACCCAGTACTTC

abundance: -
v_gene: TRBV5-1
j_gene: TRBJ1-2
d_gene: TRBD1
CDR3aa: CASSDGQATNYGYTF
CDR3nt: TGCGCCAGCAGCGATGGACAGGCAACTAACTATGGCTACACCTTC

abundance: -
v_gene: TRBV16
j_gene: TRBJ1-5
d_gene: -
CDR3aa: CASSQGREQPQHF
CDR3nt: TGTGCCAGCAGCCAGGGGCGGGAACAGCCCCAGCATTTT

abundance: -
v_gene: TRBV7-9
j_gene: TRBJ1-5
d_gene: -
CDR3aa: CASSPREGVGNQPQHF
CDR3nt: TGTGCCAGCAGCCCTCGGGAGGGAGTCGGCAATCAGCCCCAGCATTTT

abundance: -
v_gene: TRBV28
j_gene: TRBJ2-5
d_gene: -
CDR3aa: CASSFISGVGTQYF
CDR3nt: TGTGCCAGCAGTTTTATTTCGGGAGTAGGGACCCAGTACTTC

abundance: -
v_gene: TRBV7-2
j_gene: TRBJ1-1
d_gene: -
CDR3aa: CASSKGSRTEAFF
CDR3nt: TGTGCCAGCAGCAAAGGGAGTCGCACTGAAGCTTTCTTT

abundance: -
v_gene: TRBV5-5
j_gene: TRBJ2-2
d_gene: TRBD1
CDR3aa: CASTIPGQGTGELFF
CDR3nt: TGTGCCAGCACCATTCCGGGACAGGGAACCGGGGAGCTGTTTTTT

abundance: -
v_gene: TRBV5-5
j_gene: TRBJ1-1
d_gene: -
CDR3aa: CASSPTLDRTEAFF
CDR3nt: TGTGCCAGCAGCCCCACATTAGACAGAACTGAAGCTTTCTTT

abundance: few
v_gene: TRBV7-2
j_gene: TRBJ1-2
d_gene: -
CDR3aa: CASSSSGGLGYTF
CDR3nt: TGTGCCAGCAGTTCATCGGGGGGGCTCGGCTACACCTTC

abundance: once
v_gene: TRBV14
j_gene: TRBJ2-1
d_gene: TRBD1
CDR3aa: CASSQDLFRDRGRWTQLYNEQFF
CDR3nt: TGTGCCAGCAGCCAAGATTTATTTAGGGACAGGGGACGGTGGACACAACTCTACAATGAGCAGTTCTTC

abundance: few
v_gene: TRBV19
j_gene: TRBJ2-7
d_gene: TRBD1
CDR3aa: CASSQGQVSYEQYF
CDR3nt: TGTGCCAGTAGTCAGGGACAGGTCTCCTACGAGCAGTACTTC

abundance: -
v_gene: TRBV19
j_gene: TRBJ1-1
d_gene: -
CDR3aa: CASLQDSEAFF
CDR3nt: TGTGCCAGTCTACAGGATTCAGAGGCTTTCTTT

abundance: -
v_gene: TRBV5-6
j_gene: TRBJ2-1
d_gene: -
CDR3aa: CASSPRRTSSYNEQFF
CDR3nt: TGTGCCAGCAGCCCTAGGAGAACCAGCTCCTACAATGAGCAGTTCTTC

abundance: -
v_gene: TRBV4-3
j_gene: TRBJ1-4
d_gene: -
CDR3aa: CASSPYGTGKEKLFF
CDR3nt: TGCGCCAGCAGCCCCTACGGCACAGGGAAGGAAAAACTGTTTTTT